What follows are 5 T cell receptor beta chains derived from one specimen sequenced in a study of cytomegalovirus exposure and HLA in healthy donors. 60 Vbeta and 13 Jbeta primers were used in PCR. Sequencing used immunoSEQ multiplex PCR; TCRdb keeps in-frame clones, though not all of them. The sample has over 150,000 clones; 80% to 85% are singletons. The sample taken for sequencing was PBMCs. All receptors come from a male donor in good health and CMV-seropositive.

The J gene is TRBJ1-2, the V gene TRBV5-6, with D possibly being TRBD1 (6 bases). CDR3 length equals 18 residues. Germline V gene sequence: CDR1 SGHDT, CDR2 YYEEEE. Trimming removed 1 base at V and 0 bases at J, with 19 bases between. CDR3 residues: CASSLRGTGWKANYGYTF. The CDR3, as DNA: TGTGCCAGCAGCTTGAGAGGTACAGGGTGGAAAGCTAACTATGGCTACACCTTC. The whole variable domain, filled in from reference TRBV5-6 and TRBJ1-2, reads DAGVTQSPTHLIKTRGQQVTLRCSPKSGHDTVSWYQQALGQGPQFIFQYYEEEERQRGNFPDRFSGHQFPNYSSELNVNALLLGDSALYLCASSLRGTGWKANYGYTFGSGTRLTVV.

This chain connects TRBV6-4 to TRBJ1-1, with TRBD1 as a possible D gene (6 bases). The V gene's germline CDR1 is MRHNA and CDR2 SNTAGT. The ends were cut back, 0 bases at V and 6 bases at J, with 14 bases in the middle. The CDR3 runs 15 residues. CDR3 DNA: TGTGCCAGCAGTGACTCGGCGGGGGGACAATCTGAAGCTTTCTTT. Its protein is CASSDSAGGQSEAFF.

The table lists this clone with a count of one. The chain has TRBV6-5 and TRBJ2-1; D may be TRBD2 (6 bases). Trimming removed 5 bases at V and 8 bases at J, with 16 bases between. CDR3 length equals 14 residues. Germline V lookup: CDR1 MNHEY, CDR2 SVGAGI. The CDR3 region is CASSRTGVWDEQFF. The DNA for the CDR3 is TGTGCCAGCAGTCGGACGGGGGTTTGGGATGAGCAGTTCTTC.

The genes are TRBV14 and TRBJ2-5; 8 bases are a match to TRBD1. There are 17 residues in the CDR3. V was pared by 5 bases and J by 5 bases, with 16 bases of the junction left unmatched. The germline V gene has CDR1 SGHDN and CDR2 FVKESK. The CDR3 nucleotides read TGTGCCAGCAGCTACCGTCTTGGACAGGGAAAAAGGGAGACCCAGTACTTC. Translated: CASSYRLGQGKRETQYF.

The CDR3: CASSPDWTGNNEQFF. In DNA, the CDR3 is TGCGCCAGCAGCCCGGACTGGACGGGTAACAATGAGCAGTTCTTC. The rearrangement joins TRBV5-1 to TRBJ2-1; the D gene is possibly TRBD2 (5 bases). Per the germline V gene, CDR1 is SGHRS and CDR2 is YFSETQ. CDR3 length: 15 amino acids. The germline V and J ends were trimmed by 4 bases and 5 bases, with 16 bases remaining between them.